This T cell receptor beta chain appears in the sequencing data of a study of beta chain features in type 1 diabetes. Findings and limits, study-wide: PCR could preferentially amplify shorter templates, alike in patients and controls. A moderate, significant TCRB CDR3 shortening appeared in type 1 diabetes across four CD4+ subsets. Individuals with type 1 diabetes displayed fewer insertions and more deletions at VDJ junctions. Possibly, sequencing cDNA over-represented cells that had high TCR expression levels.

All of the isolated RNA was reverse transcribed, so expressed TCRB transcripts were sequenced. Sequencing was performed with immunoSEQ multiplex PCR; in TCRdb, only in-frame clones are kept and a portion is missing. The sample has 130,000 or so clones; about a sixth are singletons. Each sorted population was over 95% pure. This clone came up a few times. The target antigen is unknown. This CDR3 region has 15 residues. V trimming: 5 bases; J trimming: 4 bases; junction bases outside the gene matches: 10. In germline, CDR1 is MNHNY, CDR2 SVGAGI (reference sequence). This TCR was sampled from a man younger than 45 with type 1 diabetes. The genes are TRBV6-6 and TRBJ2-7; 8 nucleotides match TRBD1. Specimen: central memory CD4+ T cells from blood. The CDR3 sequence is CASSRDSGGFYEQYF. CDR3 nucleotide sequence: TGTGCCAGCAGTAGAGACTCAGGGGGCTTTTACGAGCAGTACTTC.